The sample holds a few counts of the clone carrying this T cell receptor (beta chain). PCR was performed a second time for about 6 to 11 cycles using a sample-barcoded 5' primer and a J-beta primer mix. TCRdb reanalysed the 5' RACE reads using MiXCR and keeps one entry per CDR3 protein. The sample has 750,000 or so distinct CDR3 sequences; 25% are singletons. Trimming took off 5 bases at V and 8 bases at J, with 16 bases between the two ends. Germline lookup yields CDR1 SGHTA and CDR2 FQGNSA. The CDR3 spans 14 residues. The source of the sample is a study of blood T cells in healthy people across ages. In addition, the sample was reused for a study of T cells of mothers and their children.

This receptor was obtained from a boy younger than 18 in good health. Sequenced sample: blood. The V and J genes are TRBV7-2 and TRBJ2-1; possible D gene TRBD1, 6 bases. The CDR3 nucleotides are TGTGCCAGCAGCCCCCAGAATGGGGGCTATGAGCAGTTCTTC. This sequence encodes CASSPQNGGYEQFF.